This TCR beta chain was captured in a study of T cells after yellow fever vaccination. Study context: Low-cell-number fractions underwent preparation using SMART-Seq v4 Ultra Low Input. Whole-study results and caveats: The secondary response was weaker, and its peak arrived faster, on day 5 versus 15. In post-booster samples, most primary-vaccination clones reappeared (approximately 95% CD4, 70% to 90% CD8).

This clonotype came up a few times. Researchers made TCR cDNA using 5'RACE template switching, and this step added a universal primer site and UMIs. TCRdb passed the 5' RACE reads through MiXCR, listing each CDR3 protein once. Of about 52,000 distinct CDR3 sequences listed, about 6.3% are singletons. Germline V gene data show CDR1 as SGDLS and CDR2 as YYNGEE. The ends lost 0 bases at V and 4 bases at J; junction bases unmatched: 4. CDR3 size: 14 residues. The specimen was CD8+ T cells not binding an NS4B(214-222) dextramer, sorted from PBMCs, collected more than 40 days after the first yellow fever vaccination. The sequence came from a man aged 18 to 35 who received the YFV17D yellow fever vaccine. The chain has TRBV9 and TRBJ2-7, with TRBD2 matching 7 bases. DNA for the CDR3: TGTGCCAGCAGCGTAGGCGGGGGAGTTTACGAGCAGTACTTC. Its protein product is CASSVGGGVYEQYF. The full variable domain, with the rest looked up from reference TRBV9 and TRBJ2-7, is DSGVTQTPKHLITATGQRVTLRCSPRSGDLSVYWYQQSLDQGLQFLIQYYNGEERAKGNILERFSAQQFPDLHSELNLSSLELGDSALYFCASSVGGGVYEQYFGPGTRLTVT.